This T cell receptor beta chain was found in a study of cytomegalovirus exposure and HLA in healthy donors. Study-level information: A previous analysis identified 95 million to 140 million unique TCR beta sequences derived from some 170 million T cells. The study's findings and limits: An analysis done earlier found most TCR beta V segments productive about 87% or about 30% of the time.

The CDR3 extends over 13 amino acids. CDR1 is LGHNT and CDR2 is FRNRAP in the germline V gene. Trimming stripped 6 bases from V and 1 base from J, with 9 bases between. Amplification used 60 Vbeta primers and 13 Jbeta primers. The table came from immunoSEQ multiplex PCR; TCRdb's copy has only in-frame clones and leaves some out. This sample has approximately 110,000 clones; roughly 69% occur once, and the top ten carry about 7.9%. On this clone: Antigen specificity is unknown.

The TCR originated in a woman between 40 and 50 years old in good health and CMV-seropositive. This sequence joins TRBV12-5 and TRBJ1-1; no firm D call. The source material was PBMCs. Written as DNA, the CDR3 is TGTGCTAGTGGGTTCCGAGAGAACACTGAAGCTTTCTTT. It encodes CASGFRENTEAFF. Full variable domain (rest looked up from reference TRBV12-5 and TRBJ1-1): DARVTQTPRHKVTEMGQEVTMRCQPILGHNTVFWYRQTMMQGLELLAYFRNRAPLDDSGMPKDRFSAEMPDATLATLKIQPSEPRDSAVYFCASGFRENTEAFFGQGTRLTVV.